A single sample is the source of the 15 T cell receptor beta chains below, sequenced in a study of blood T cells in healthy people across ages. For the second PCR, which ran for roughly 6 to 12 cycles, a sample-barcoded 5' primer and a J-beta primer mix were used. One entry per CDR3 protein, called by TCRdb with MiXCR from the 5' RACE reads. The table lists more than 600,000 distinct CDR3 sequences, about 25% of them singletons. These data were also reused for a study on T cells of mothers and their children.

The sample was blood. Receptors originate from a boy younger than 18 in good health.

This clonotype has a handful of counts. The conserved closing phenylalanine or tryptophan is absent in this CDR3, likely reflecting a read error. The rearrangement joins TRBV28 to TRBJ1-2, with TRBD1 identical over 7 bases. Unmatched junction bases numbered 12, after V lost 5 bases and J lost 3 bases. There are 16 residues in the CDR3. Germline assignment: CDR1 MDHEN and CDR2 SYDVKM. The CDR3 reads CASSADRIEGDYGYTL. CDR3 coding DNA: TGTGCCAGCAGTGCGGACAGGATCGAAGGGGACTATGGCTACACCCTC.

As concerns this clonotype: A read error may produce the germline difference seen at one junction end. The chain is built from TRBV7-9 and TRBJ1-2, with 10 bases identical to TRBD1. There are 13 residues in the CDR3. Germline loops: CDR1 SEHNR, CDR2 FQNEAQ (reference sequence). The CDR3 sequence: CASSLGTGDGHTF. CDR3 in DNA: TGTGCCAGCAGCCTAGGGACAGGGGATGGCCACACCTTC.

The chain employs TRBV5-1 and TRBJ2-3; D gene uncertain. V was cut by 5 bases and J by 6 bases, with 10 bases left in between. This CDR3 spans 12 amino acids. Germline V gene lookup returns CDR1 SGHRS and CDR2 YFSETQ. CDR3 residues: CASRQNVDTQYF. CDR3 coding DNA: TGCGCCAGCAGGCAGAATGTGGATACGCAGTATTTT.

The V gene is TRBV19, the J gene TRBJ2-7; D gene uncertain. With the DNA end fitting TRBJ2-5 better, the J assignment may be wrong. From germline, CDR1 is LNHDA and CDR2 SQIVND (reference sequence). The CDR3 is 15 residues long. CDR3 DNA: TGTGCCAGTAGTATTGACCGGCGGTACCAAGAGACCCAGTACTTC. It specifies CASSIDRRYQETQYF.

This clonotype was detected a few times. The chain carries TRBV6-2 or TRBV6-3 and TRBJ1-5; possible D gene TRBD1, 6 bases. V was trimmed by 0 bases and J by 15 bases, leaving 15 bases between them. CDR1 and CDR2 (germline): MNHEY, SVGEGT. The CDR3 is 13 amino acids. Here the CDR3 reads CASSYSTGSMAHF. In nucleotides, the CDR3 is TGTGCCAGCAGTTACTCGACAGGCTCGATGGCGCATTTT.

This clonotype was seen only a few times. The genes are TRBV28 and TRBJ1-5, with D tentatively TRBD1 (5 bases). This CDR3 is built from 15 residues. V gave up 6 bases and J gave up 8 bases, with 20 bases separating them. Germline CDR1 reads MDHEN; CDR2 reads SYDVKM. In DNA form, the CDR3 reads TGTGCCAGCAGCCCTACAGGTCTTCCTATGAAGCCCCAGCATTTT. Its protein product is CASSPTGLPMKPQHF.

The V gene is TRBV20-1, the J gene TRBJ2-1; 8 nucleotides align to TRBD2. The V and J ends lost 0 bases and 7 bases, in that order; junction bases with no gene match: 8. This CDR3 is 15 amino acids long. The V gene's germline CDR1 is DFQATT and CDR2 SNEGSKA (reference sequence). CDR3 in amino acids: CSARDSLAGRNEQFF. In DNA, the CDR3 is TGCAGTGCTAGAGATTCGCTAGCGGGCCGTAATGAGCAGTTCTTC.

The genes are TRBV18 and TRBJ2-5; D is ambiguous. The J call is in doubt because the DNA end fits TRBJ2-7 better. The CDR3 totals 15 residues. Germline V gene data show CDR1 as KGHSH and CDR2 as LQKENI. CDR3 sequence (DNA): TGTGCCAGCTCATCGACGCCCTCAAGCTCCTACGAGCAGTACTTC. This codes for CASSSTPSSSYEQYF.

The table lists this clonotype with a few counts. The V and J genes are TRBV20-1 and TRBJ2-3, with no clear D. Per germline, CDR1 DFQATT and CDR2 SNEGSKA (reference sequence). The V and J ends lost 4 bases and 2 bases respectively, with 7 bases between them. This CDR3 comprises 12 residues. The CDR3 coding sequence is TGCAGTGCTACTGCTTCCACAGATACGCAGTATTTT. Translating gives CSATASTDTQYF.

This clonotype was counted a few times. The chain joins TRBV5-4 to TRBJ1-2, with D hard to call. The V and J ends lost 0 bases and 0 bases respectively, with 6 bases between them. The CDR3 is made up of 14 amino acids. In germline, CDR1 is SGHNT, CDR2 YYREEE (reference sequence). The DNA of the CDR3 is TGTGCCAGCAGCTTGGAGGCAGCTAACTATGGCTACACCTTC. Protein: CASSLEAANYGYTF.

This clonotype was seen a handful of times. The chain couples TRBV7-2 to TRBJ2-3; TRBD2 agrees at 9 bases. V lost 4 bases, J lost 4 bases, and 6 bases stayed unmatched. The CDR3 loop spans 15 amino acids. Germline CDR1 SGHTA, CDR2 FQGNSA. CDR3 DNA sequence: TGTGCCAGCAGCTCCCAGCGGGGGGTGTCAGATACGCAGTATTTT. Residues: CASSSQRGVSDTQYF.

This clonotype has just a few counts. The chain carries TRBV24-1 and TRBJ2-1; D ambiguous. This CDR3 has 16 residues. Trimming pared 3 bases from V and 5 bases from J, leaving 16 bases between. From germline, CDR1 is KGHDR and CDR2 SFDVKD. The CDR3 region has the DNA TGTGCCACCAGTGATCCGAGTAACCAAATTAACAATGAGCAGTTCTTC. Translation gives CATSDPSNQINNEQFF.

The J gene is TRBJ2-5, the V gene TRBV5-1, with TRBD1 matching over 11 bases. TRBJ2-1 matches the DNA end more closely, so the J call is doubtful. CDR1 SGHRS and CDR2 YFSETQ come from the germline V gene. The CDR3 has 14 residues. The CDR3 DNA reads TGCGCCGGCAAGGGGACAGGGGGTAGCAATGAGCAGTTCTTC. It translates to CAGKGTGGSNEQFF.

This clonotype turned up a few times. The rearrangement links TRBV19 to TRBJ1-5, with TRBD1 matching 8 bases. Germline V gene data show CDR1 as LNHDA and CDR2 as SQIVND (reference sequence). V gave up 5 bases and J gave up 6 bases; unmatched junction bases: 12. This CDR3 has 16 residues. This CDR3 is CASSPKPDRAGQPQHF. CDR3 in DNA: TGTGCCAGTAGTCCAAAGCCGGACAGGGCTGGTCAGCCCCAGCATTTT.

This clonotype has a handful of counts. The chain couples TRBV13 to TRBJ2-5, with no clear D. The tail of the sequence fits TRBJ2-1 better, so the J call may be wrong. The CDR3 extends over 13 amino acids. Germline V gene sequence: CDR1 PRHDT, CDR2 FYEKMQ (reference sequence). The CDR3 DNA reads as TGTGCCAGCAGCTTTCTTAGCTTAAATGAGCAGTTCTTC. Its protein product is CASSFLSLNEQFF.